The clone carrying this T cell receptor beta chain was counted at least ten times. The target antigen is unknown. This table comes from immunoSEQ multiplex PCR, and its TCRdb copy is limited to in-frame clones, with some not included. The profile shows more than 100,000 clones, 88% of them singletons. This sample is part of a study of T cell responses to AZD1222 COVID-19 vaccine. Findings of the study overall: White British donors predominated, females outnumbered males, and clonal diversity was possibly underestimated.

Germline CDR1 MNHNS, CDR2 SASEGT. This CDR3 spans 15 amino acids. Trimming took 3 bases from V and 1 from J, leaving 10 bases between them. This chain links TRBV6-1 with TRBJ1-3, with D hard to call. The sequencing here drew on peripheral blood, taken on day 0 of AZD1222 vaccination. The TCR was taken from an adult in good health. CDR3 sequence: CASSDKQDSGNTIYF. The CDR3, as DNA: TGTGCCAGCAGTGATAAGCAGGATTCTGGAAACACCATATATTTT.